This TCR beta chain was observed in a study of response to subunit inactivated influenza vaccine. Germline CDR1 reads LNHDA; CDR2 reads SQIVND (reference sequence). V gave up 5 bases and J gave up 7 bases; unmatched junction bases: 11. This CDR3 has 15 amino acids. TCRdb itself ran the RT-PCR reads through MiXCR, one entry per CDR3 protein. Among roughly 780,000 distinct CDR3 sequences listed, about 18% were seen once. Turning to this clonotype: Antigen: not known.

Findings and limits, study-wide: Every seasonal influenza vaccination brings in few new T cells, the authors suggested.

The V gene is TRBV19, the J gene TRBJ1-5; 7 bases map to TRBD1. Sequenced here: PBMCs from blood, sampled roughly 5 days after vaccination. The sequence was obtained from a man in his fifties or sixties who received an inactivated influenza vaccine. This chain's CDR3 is CASSLQTGSGQPQHF. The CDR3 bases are TGTGCCAGTAGTCTCCAGACAGGGTCTGGGCAGCCCCAGCATTTT.